The rows below give T cell receptor beta chains drawn from one sample of a study of blood T cell repertoires in COVID-19. TCRdb's copy holds only in-frame clones and misses some; the assay was immunoSEQ multiplex PCR. The sample shows 200,000 to 250,000 clones, approximately 80% of them seen only once. The source material was PBMCs or T cells enriched from blood (not recorded which). The receptors shown here come from a man aged 30-40 years with acute COVID-19. CDR3s include the opening cysteine and the closing phenylalanine or tryptophan. Size is omitted from some rows. Given values are once, few, many or a class for expanded clones.

J: TRBJ1-2; size: -; V: TRBV30; CDR3: CAWTTSGRVTDGYTF
J: TRBJ2-1; size: -; V: TRBV13; CDR3: CASSQLAGGSDEQFF
J: TRBJ1-3; size: -; V: TRBV2; CDR3: CASSDRGLPGNTIYF
J: TRBJ2-3; size: -; V: TRBV2; CDR3: CASLLNTQYF
J: TRBJ2-1; size: few; V: TRBV3-1/TRBV3-2; CDR3: CASSPGLGIYNEQFF
J: TRBJ1-1; size: -; V: TRBV4-2; CDR3: CASSQESGGNTEAFF
J: TRBJ1-5; size: -; V: TRBV30; CDR3: CAWTPERGRFQPQHF
J: TRBJ2-1; size: -; V: TRBV7-9; CDR3: CASSLVGGRGEQFF
J: TRBJ2-1; size: -; V: TRBV27; CDR3: CASSLSGSEIF
J: TRBJ2-1; size: -; V: TRBV2; CDR3: CASTGTGTVYNEQFF
J: TRBJ2-1; size: -; V: TRBV30; CDR3: CAWSVSRFRGQNEQFF
J: TRBJ1-2; size: -; V: TRBV7-9; CDR3: CATNGLYGYTF
J: TRBJ2-6; size: -; V: TRBV9; CDR3: CASSVLSGANVLTF
J: TRBJ1-1; size: -; V: TRBV6-5; CDR3: CASSSISGVTEAFF
J: TRBJ1-1; size: -; V: TRBV9; CDR3: CASSVAEGAKTEAFF
J: TRBJ1-1; size: -; V: TRBV28; CDR3: CASRLGGNTEAFF
J: TRBJ1-1; size: -; V: TRBV27; CDR3: CASSLVGHLNTEAFF
J: TRBJ1-2; size: once; V: TRBV6-5; CDR3: CASRGDNYGYTF